A selection of T cell receptor beta chains follows, all from one sample in a study of blood T cell repertoires in COVID-19. The method was immunoSEQ multiplex PCR; TCRdb's version includes in-frame clones alone and lacks a portion of them. The repertoire holds 150,000 to 200,000 clones, with around 87% as singletons. The sequenced sample was peripheral blood. The source is a man between 35 and 55 years old with active or convalescent COVID-19. Both conserved end residues are part of each CDR3. The D gene is left open where the match is weak. The size of a clone is reported for some rows only, either as once, few or many, or as a class for expanded clones.

clone size: NA
D gene: NA
J gene: TRBJ1-5
V gene: TRBV7-2
CDR3 protein: CASSPREGRNQPQHF
CDR3 DNA: TGTGCCAGCAGCCCCAGGGAGGGGCGCAATCAGCCCCAGCATTTT

clone size: NA
D gene: NA
J gene: TRBJ1-6
V gene: TRBV29-1
CDR3 protein: CSVVFGASSYNSPLHF
CDR3 DNA: TGCAGCGTTGTTTTTGGGGCCAGCTCCTATAATTCACCCCTCCACTTT

clone size: NA
D gene: NA
J gene: TRBJ1-1
V gene: TRBV4-3
CDR3 protein: CASSQGTRIKNTEAFF
CDR3 DNA: TGCGCCAGCAGCCAAGGGACAAGGATTAAGAACACTGAAGCTTTCTTT

clone size: NA
D gene: TRBD1
J gene: TRBJ1-2
V gene: TRBV27
CDR3 protein: CASSPRPRGRLHGYTF
CDR3 DNA: TGTGCCAGCAGTCCCCGTCCCAGGGGGCGCTTGCATGGCTACACCTTC

clone size: NA
D gene: TRBD1
J gene: TRBJ1-1
V gene: TRBV14
CDR3 protein: CASSLTGVEAFF
CDR3 DNA: TGTGCCAGCAGCCTTACAGGGGTTGAAGCTTTCTTT

clone size: NA
D gene: NA
J gene: TRBJ1-6
V gene: TRBV7-3
CDR3 protein: CASSLSPDSPLHF
CDR3 DNA: TGTGCCAGCAGCTTAAGTCCTGATTCACCCCTCCACTTT

clone size: NA
D gene: TRBD1
J gene: TRBJ2-5
V gene: TRBV11-1
CDR3 protein: CASSFPLTGKETQYF
CDR3 DNA: TGTGCCAGCAGCTTCCCATTGACAGGGAAAGAGACCCAGTACTTC

clone size: few
D gene: NA
J gene: TRBJ1-2
V gene: TRBV29-1
CDR3 protein: CSVATRQARGGYTF
CDR3 DNA: TGCAGCGTTGCCACGCGACAGGCTAGGGGGGGCTACACCTTC

clone size: NA
D gene: TRBD1
J gene: TRBJ2-7
V gene: TRBV6-5
CDR3 protein: CASSLSGQGYEQYF
CDR3 DNA: TGTGCCAGCAGCCTATCGGGACAGGGCTACGAGCAGTACTTC

clone size: NA
D gene: TRBD2
J gene: TRBJ2-2
V gene: TRBV15
CDR3 protein: CATSSSGGDGELFF
CDR3 DNA: TGTGCCACCAGCAGTAGCGGGGGGGACGGGGAGCTGTTTTTT

clone size: NA
D gene: NA
J gene: TRBJ2-7
V gene: TRBV9
CDR3 protein: CASSVGAGTYEQYF
CDR3 DNA: TGTGCCAGCAGCGTAGGGGCAGGAACCTACGAGCAGTACTTC

clone size: few
D gene: NA
J gene: TRBJ2-3
V gene: TRBV7-3
CDR3 protein: CASSLLGGTDTQYF
CDR3 DNA: TGTGCCAGCAGCCTTCTCGGGGGTACAGATACGCAGTATTTT

clone size: NA
D gene: TRBD1
J gene: TRBJ1-5
V gene: TRBV5-4
CDR3 protein: CASSSGTGGQPQHF
CDR3 DNA: TGTGCCAGCAGCTCCGGGACAGGGGGCCAGCCCCAGCATTTT

clone size: NA
D gene: TRBD1
J gene: TRBJ2-7
V gene: TRBV7-8
CDR3 protein: CASTLGDRRSYEQYF
CDR3 DNA: TGTGCCAGCACCTTGGGGGACAGGAGGTCCTACGAGCAGTACTTC

clone size: once
D gene: TRBD1
J gene: TRBJ2-1
V gene: TRBV4-3
CDR3 protein: CASSQEGQGLHEQFF
CDR3 DNA: TGCGCCAGCAGCCAAGAAGGACAGGGGCTCCATGAGCAGTTCTTC

clone size: NA
D gene: NA
J gene: TRBJ2-3
V gene: TRBV6-6
CDR3 protein: CASSHRGGLLTDTQYF
CDR3 DNA: TGTGCCAGCAGTCACAGGGGGGGGCTACTCACAGATACGCAGTATTTT

clone size: NA
D gene: TRBD1
J gene: TRBJ1-4
V gene: TRBV3-1/TRBV3-2
CDR3 protein: CASSLSTGGNEKLFF
CDR3 DNA: TGTGCCAGCAGCCTGTCGACAGGGGGAAATGAAAAACTGTTTTTT

clone size: few
D gene: NA
J gene: TRBJ1-5
V gene: TRBV5-1
CDR3 protein: CASSLDGQLNQPQHF
CDR3 DNA: TGCGCCAGCAGCTTGGATGGACAACTCAATCAGCCCCAGCATTTT

clone size: NA
D gene: TRBD1
J gene: TRBJ2-5
V gene: TRBV5-1
CDR3 protein: CASSYGDRGLETQYF
CDR3 DNA: TGCGCCAGCAGCTATGGAGACAGGGGCTTGGAGACCCAGTACTTC

clone size: NA
D gene: TRBD2
J gene: TRBJ2-5
V gene: TRBV4-2
CDR3 protein: CASSQRLAQETQYF
CDR3 DNA: TGTGCCAGCAGCCAAAGACTAGCCCAAGAGACCCAGTACTTC

clone size: NA
D gene: TRBD1
J gene: TRBJ1-5
V gene: TRBV6-6
CDR3 protein: CASSPTGTGEYQPQHF
CDR3 DNA: TGTGCCAGCAGTCCCACCGGGACAGGCGAATATCAGCCCCAGCATTTT

clone size: NA
D gene: NA
J gene: TRBJ1-5
V gene: TRBV28
CDR3 protein: CATSIGGNDQPQHF
CDR3 DNA: TGTGCCACATCGATCGGAGGAAATGATCAGCCCCAGCATTTT

clone size: NA
D gene: TRBD1
J gene: TRBJ2-7
V gene: TRBV28
CDR3 protein: CASSHWDSKYPYEQYF
CDR3 DNA: TGTGCCAGCAGCCACTGGGACAGTAAATATCCCTACGAGCAGTACTTC

clone size: few
D gene: NA
J gene: TRBJ1-4
V gene: TRBV28
CDR3 protein: CASRVRGGGNEKLFF
CDR3 DNA: TGTGCCAGCAGGGTGCGAGGGGGTGGTAATGAAAAACTGTTTTTT

clone size: NA
D gene: NA
J gene: TRBJ1-2
V gene: TRBV7-2
CDR3 protein: CASSGGNLGGGGNLGGYTF
CDR3 DNA: TGTGCCAGCAGCGGAGGGAATCTCGGTGGCGGAGGGAATCTCGGTGGCTACACCTTC

clone size: few
D gene: NA
J gene: TRBJ1-6
V gene: TRBV6-6
CDR3 protein: CASSYAGEAGGSPLHF
CDR3 DNA: TGTGCCAGCAGTTACGCCGGTGAGGCCGGGGGTTCACCCCTCCACTTT

clone size: NA
D gene: NA
J gene: TRBJ2-3
V gene: TRBV5-1
CDR3 protein: CASSPTSLDTQYF
CDR3 DNA: TGCGCCAGCAGCCCCACGAGCTTAGATACGCAGTATTTT

clone size: NA
D gene: NA
J gene: TRBJ2-1
V gene: TRBV21-1
CDR3 protein: CASKRRGNEQFF
CDR3 DNA: TGTGCCAGCAAAAGGAGAGGGAATGAGCAGTTCTTC

clone size: NA
D gene: NA
J gene: TRBJ2-2
V gene: TRBV29-1
CDR3 protein: CSVRKGGTGELFF
CDR3 DNA: TGCAGCGTTCGGAAGGGCGGGACCGGGGAGCTGTTTTTT

clone size: NA
D gene: NA
J gene: TRBJ2-5
V gene: TRBV28
CDR3 protein: CASSLTGLETQYF
CDR3 DNA: TGTGCCAGCAGTCTCACAGGGCTGGAGACCCAGTACTTC

clone size: NA
D gene: TRBD1
J gene: TRBJ2-7
V gene: TRBV4-1
CDR3 protein: CASSQERDRGINSEQYF
CDR3 DNA: TGCGCCAGCAGCCAAGAAAGGGACAGGGGGATTAACAGTGAGCAGTACTTC

clone size: NA
D gene: NA
J gene: TRBJ1-1
V gene: TRBV9
CDR3 protein: CASSASTANTEAFF
CDR3 DNA: TGTGCCAGCAGCGCGTCAACAGCGAACACTGAAGCTTTCTTT

clone size: NA
D gene: TRBD1
J gene: TRBJ2-1
V gene: TRBV19
CDR3 protein: CASSIKTGTVNEQFF
CDR3 DNA: TGTGCCAGTAGTATAAAAACCGGGACAGTCAATGAGCAGTTCTTC

clone size: NA
D gene: NA
J gene: TRBJ1-2
V gene: TRBV15
CDR3 protein: CATSTGGGSRSGYTF
CDR3 DNA: TGTGCCACCAGCACGGGGGGGGGTTCTCGCTCTGGCTACACCTTC

clone size: once
D gene: NA
J gene: TRBJ1-1
V gene: TRBV2
CDR3 protein: CASSERDVRFTEAFF
CDR3 DNA: TGTGCCAGCAGTGAACGTGATGTACGGTTCACTGAAGCTTTCTTT

clone size: NA
D gene: TRBD2
J gene: TRBJ2-7
V gene: TRBV3-1/TRBV3-2
CDR3 protein: CASSPRGGSSEQYF
CDR3 DNA: TGTGCCAGCAGCCCCCGGGGGGGTTCGTCCGAGCAGTACTTC

clone size: NA
D gene: NA
J gene: TRBJ1-1
V gene: TRBV11-1
CDR3 protein: CASGSGLGAFF
CDR3 DNA: TGTGCCAGCGGGTCGGGTCTGGGAGCTTTCTTT

clone size: NA
D gene: TRBD1
J gene: TRBJ1-5
V gene: TRBV6-5
CDR3 protein: CASRQGIVRNQPQHF
CDR3 DNA: TGTGCCAGCAGACAGGGGATTGTGAGGAATCAGCCCCAGCATTTT

clone size: NA
D gene: TRBD2
J gene: TRBJ2-2
V gene: TRBV24-1
CDR3 protein: CATSDMTSGGGTGELFF
CDR3 DNA: TGTGCCACCAGTGACATGACTAGCGGGGGGGGCACCGGGGAGCTGTTTTTT

clone size: NA
D gene: TRBD1
J gene: TRBJ1-4
V gene: TRBV10-1
CDR3 protein: CASSENIGRQGFF
CDR3 DNA: TGCGCCAGCAGTGAGAATATAGGGAGACAGGGGTTTTTT

clone size: NA
D gene: TRBD1
J gene: TRBJ1-5
V gene: TRBV2
CDR3 protein: CASKRTGVRQPQHF
CDR3 DNA: TGTGCCAGCAAGAGGACAGGGGTTCGCCAGCCCCAGCATTTT

clone size: NA
D gene: TRBD1
J gene: TRBJ1-1
V gene: TRBV11-2
CDR3 protein: CASSETGGGTEAFF
CDR3 DNA: TGTGCCAGCAGTGAAACAGGGGGCGGGACTGAAGCTTTCTTT

clone size: NA
D gene: NA
J gene: TRBJ2-3
V gene: TRBV19
CDR3 protein: CASSRSKVTSTDTQYF
CDR3 DNA: TGTGCCAGTAGTCGCTCCAAAGTTACTAGCACAGATACGCAGTATTTT